The rows below give T cell receptor beta chains drawn from one sample of a study of blood T cell repertoires in COVID-19. Some clones are missing from TCRdb's copy, which holds only in-frame ones; the method was immunoSEQ multiplex PCR. The table shows 150,000 to 200,000 clones, with 76% occurring only once. The sequencing input was PBMCs or T cells enriched from blood (not recorded which). These receptors were collected from a woman aged 50 to 60 with acute COVID-19. The CDR3 runs from the conserved cysteine through the conserved F or W. The D gene is left open where the match is weak. Not all rows give a size; the values are once, few, many and, for expanded clones, a class.

J: TRBJ1-1; D: -; V: TRBV28; size: -; CDR3: CASSFFGENTEAFF; DNA: TGTGCCAGCAGTTTCTTCGGAGAGAACACTGAAGCTTTCTTT
J: TRBJ2-5; D: -; V: TRBV5-1; size: -; CDR3: CASMVGGLYQETQYF; DNA: TGCGCCAGCATGGTAGGGGGTCTGTACCAAGAGACCCAGTACTTC
J: TRBJ1-3; D: -; V: TRBV4-2; size: few; CDR3: CASSPWEGKSGNTIYF; DNA: TGTGCCAGCAGCCCCTGGGAGGGGAAGTCTGGAAACACCATATATTTT
J: TRBJ1-5; D: -; V: TRBV2; size: -; CDR3: CASRLMNRGGPQHF; DNA: TGTGCCAGCAGACTGATGAATAGGGGCGGGCCCCAGCATTTT
J: TRBJ1-1; D: TRBD1; V: TRBV2; size: once; CDR3: CASSADRGGPEAFF; DNA: TGTGCCAGCAGCGCAGACAGGGGAGGGCCTGAAGCTTTCTTT
J: TRBJ1-4; D: TRBD1; V: TRBV7-7; size: -; CDR3: CASSATGGINEKLFF; DNA: TGTGCCAGCAGCGCCACAGGGGGCATTAATGAAAAACTGTTTTTT
J: TRBJ2-3; D: TRBD2; V: TRBV11-2; size: -; CDR3: CASSFTSGVTDTQYF; DNA: TGTGCCAGCAGCTTTACTAGCGGGGTAACAGATACGCAGTATTTT
J: TRBJ1-1; D: -; V: TRBV28; size: -; CDR3: CASSLRGLNTEAFF; DNA: TGTGCCAGCAGTTTGAGGGGGTTGAACACTGAAGCTTTCTTT
J: TRBJ1-5; D: -; V: TRBV7-9; size: -; CDR3: CASSPGAGNQPQHF; DNA: TGTGCCAGCAGCCCCGGTGCAGGGAATCAGCCCCAGCATTTT
J: TRBJ1-1; D: -; V: TRBV20-1; size: -; CDR3: CSARRTEAFF; DNA: TGCAGTGCTAGGAGGACTGAAGCTTTCTTT
J: TRBJ2-2; D: -; V: TRBV7-2; size: few; CDR3: CASSLRSGDTGELFF; DNA: TGTGCCAGCAGCTTAAGGAGCGGAGACACCGGGGAGCTGTTTTTT
J: TRBJ2-1; D: TRBD2; V: TRBV6-5; size: -; CDR3: CASRKSGGYNEQFF; DNA: TGTGCCAGCAGGAAAAGCGGGGGCTACAATGAGCAGTTCTTC
J: TRBJ2-2; D: TRBD2; V: TRBV5-5; size: -; CDR3: CASSLDRRLAPLGGELFF; DNA: TGTGCCAGCAGCTTGGACAGGAGACTAGCGCCTTTAGGGGGGGAGCTGTTTTTT
J: TRBJ1-4; D: TRBD1; V: TRBV28; size: -; CDR3: CASSTPLGTVPNEKLFF; DNA: TGTGCCAGCAGTACCCCCCTGGGGACAGTCCCTAATGAAAAACTGTTTTTT
J: TRBJ1-1; D: -; V: TRBV9; size: -; CDR3: CASSVVANTEAFF; DNA: TGTGCCAGCAGCGTAGTAGCAAACACTGAAGCTTTCTTT
J: TRBJ1-5; D: -; V: TRBV6-4; size: once; CDR3: CASQGYQPQHF; DNA: TGTGCCAGCCAGGGTTATCAGCCCCAGCATTTT
J: TRBJ2-5; D: -; V: TRBV19; size: -; CDR3: CASSIVAQQETQYF; DNA: TGTGCCAGTAGTATAGTAGCCCAACAAGAGACCCAGTACTTC
J: TRBJ1-2; D: -; V: TRBV3-1/TRBV3-2; size: -; CDR3: CASSHRGGWYGYTF; DNA: TGTGCCAGCAGCCATAGGGGGGGTTGGTATGGCTACACCTTC
J: TRBJ2-5; D: -; V: TRBV7-2; size: once; CDR3: CASSLVQRGTQYF; DNA: TGTGCCAGCAGCTTAGTACAAAGGGGGACCCAGTACTTC
J: TRBJ2-5; D: TRBD1; V: TRBV24-1; size: -; CDR3: CAIQGANQETQYF; DNA: TGTGCCATACAGGGGGCCAACCAAGAGACCCAGTACTTC
J: TRBJ2-1; D: -; V: TRBV5-1; size: -; CDR3: CASSSGYQHNEQFF; DNA: TGCGCCAGCAGCTCAGGGTATCAACACAATGAGCAGTTCTTC
J: TRBJ2-5; D: -; V: TRBV7-2; size: -; CDR3: CASSSGGMQETQYF; DNA: TGTGCCAGCAGCTCGGGGGGCATGCAAGAGACCCAGTACTTC
J: TRBJ1-1; D: -; V: TRBV19; size: -; CDR3: CASITRPTGGVNTEAFF; DNA: TGTGCCAGTATCACCAGACCGACAGGTGGGGTGAACACTGAAGCTTTCTTT
J: TRBJ1-1; D: -; V: TRBV7-9; size: -; CDR3: CASSLAGQEAFF; DNA: TGTGCCAGCAGCTTAGCGGGCCAGGAAGCTTTCTTT
J: TRBJ2-1; D: -; V: TRBV11-3; size: -; CDR3: CASGGGHKNEQFF; DNA: TGTGCCAGCGGGGGCGGGCACAAAAATGAGCAGTTCTTC
J: TRBJ1-5; D: -; V: TRBV5-6; size: once; CDR3: CASSLAANQPQHF; DNA: TGTGCCAGCAGCTTAGCCGCAAATCAGCCCCAGCATTTT
J: TRBJ2-3; D: -; V: TRBV9; size: -; CDR3: CASSVGGRLVTDTQYF; DNA: TGTGCCAGCAGCGTAGGTGGCAGGTTGGTAACAGATACGCAGTATTTT
J: TRBJ1-1; D: TRBD1; V: TRBV6-2/TRBV6-3; size: -; CDR3: CASSYRTGRAFF; DNA: TGTGCCAGCAGTTACCGGACAGGAAGGGCTTTCTTT
J: TRBJ1-4; D: -; V: TRBV11-2; size: -; CDR3: CASSVNRGINEKLFF; DNA: TGTGCCAGCAGTGTAAATAGAGGAATTAATGAAAAACTGTTTTTT
J: TRBJ1-2; D: TRBD1; V: TRBV5-1; size: -; CDR3: CASMGTGKSYGYTF; DNA: TGCGCCAGCATGGGGACAGGGAAGTCCTATGGCTACACCTTC
J: TRBJ1-1; D: -; V: TRBV18; size: -; CDR3: CASSPLTGNTEAFF; DNA: TGTGCCAGCTCACCACTTACAGGGAACACTGAAGCTTTCTTT
J: TRBJ1-1; D: TRBD1; V: TRBV14; size: once; CDR3: CASSQEVTGVTEAFF; DNA: TGTGCCAGCAGCCAAGAAGTGACAGGGGTTACTGAAGCTTTCTTT
J: TRBJ1-4; D: TRBD1; V: TRBV2; size: -; CDR3: CASSLQGAREKLFF; DNA: TGTGCCAGCAGTCTACAGGGGGCACGAGAAAAACTGTTTTTT
J: TRBJ1-4; D: TRBD1; V: TRBV20-1; size: -; CDR3: CSASPDRGQLEKLFF; DNA: TGCAGTGCTAGTCCCGACAGGGGGCAACTTGAAAAACTGTTTTTT
J: TRBJ2-1; D: TRBD1; V: TRBV25-1; size: -; CDR3: CASSEWAGTAGYNEQFF; DNA: TGTGCCAGCAGTGAATGGGCCGGGACAGCCGGCTACAATGAGCAGTTCTTC
J: TRBJ2-1; D: TRBD2; V: TRBV5-1; size: -; CDR3: CASSLSGLAGYNNEQFF; DNA: TGCGCCAGCAGCTTGTCGGGACTAGCGGGGTATAACAATGAGCAGTTCTTC
J: TRBJ2-5; D: TRBD2; V: TRBV25-1; size: -; CDR3: CASSEPGGAGETQYF; DNA: TGTGCCAGCAGTGAGCCCGGGGGGGCAGGTGAGACCCAGTACTTC
J: TRBJ1-2; D: TRBD1; V: TRBV19; size: once; CDR3: CASSPGDSSYGYTF; DNA: TGTGCCAGTAGTCCTGGGGACAGCAGCTATGGCTACACCTTC
J: TRBJ1-6; D: -; V: TRBV7-9; size: -; CDR3: CASSLTRENSPLHF; DNA: TGTGCCAGCAGCCTCACTAGAGAGAATTCACCCCTCCACTTT
J: TRBJ2-1; D: -; V: TRBV6-5; size: -; CDR3: CASRLIGGLEQFF; DNA: TGTGCCAGCAGACTAATAGGCGGGTTAGAGCAGTTCTTC
J: TRBJ1-5; D: -; V: TRBV2; size: -; CDR3: CASRGTGNQPQHF; DNA: TGTGCCAGCAGGGGTACCGGGAATCAGCCCCAGCATTTT
J: TRBJ1-6; D: TRBD1; V: TRBV12-3/TRBV12-4; size: -; CDR3: CASQGQGRSPLHF; DNA: TGTGCTAGCCAGGGACAGGGAAGGTCACCCCTCCACTTT
J: TRBJ1-5; D: -; V: TRBV4-2; size: many; CDR3: CASSQDMGGRQPQHF; DNA: TGTGCCAGCAGCCAAGATATGGGGGGTCGACAGCCCCAGCATTTT
J: TRBJ1-2; D: TRBD1; V: TRBV28; size: once; CDR3: CASRRQPGGNYGYTF; DNA: TGTGCCAGCAGGCGGCAGCCAGGGGGAAACTATGGCTACACCTTC
J: TRBJ1-2; D: TRBD1; V: TRBV2; size: -; CDR3: CASREQLTGPDYTF; DNA: TGTGCCAGCAGAGAGCAACTGACAGGGCCAGACTACACCTTC
J: TRBJ1-6; D: TRBD1; V: TRBV5-1; size: -; CDR3: CASRSGTGESPLHF; DNA: TGCGCCAGCAGGTCCGGGACAGGGGAATCACCCCTCCACTTT
J: TRBJ1-5; D: -; V: TRBV10-1; size: -; CDR3: CASSEWGDQPQHF; DNA: TGCGCCAGCAGTGAGTGGGGGGATCAGCCCCAGCATTTT
J: TRBJ1-1; D: -; V: TRBV18; size: -; CDR3: CASSYAPAGMNTEAFF; DNA: TGTGCCAGCTCATATGCCCCGGCAGGCATGAACACTGAAGCTTTCTTT
J: TRBJ2-2; D: TRBD2; V: TRBV5-4; size: -; CDR3: CASSLGGLARVNTGELFF; DNA: TGTGCCAGCAGCTTGGGAGGACTAGCTAGGGTGAACACCGGGGAGCTGTTTTTT
J: TRBJ1-1; D: -; V: TRBV29-1; size: few; CDR3: CSAEQDTSKAFF; DNA: TGCAGCGCCGAACAGGACACCAGTAAGGCTTTCTTT
J: TRBJ2-5; D: -; V: TRBV5-1; size: -; CDR3: CASKPGVGSQETQYF; DNA: TGCGCCAGCAAGCCCGGGGTGGGGAGCCAAGAGACCCAGTACTTC